One T cell receptor (beta chain) is described in this entry. The data are from a study of T cell responses to AZD1222 COVID-19 vaccine. Assay: immunoSEQ multiplex PCR; the TCRdb copy retains only in-frame clones and omits some. In the table there are 110,000 to 150,000 clones, approximately 94% of which are singletons. Germline values: CDR1 LNHDA, CDR2 SQIVND (reference sequence). CDR3 length: 15 residues. The V and J ends lost 3 bases and 3 bases, in that order; junction bases with no gene match: 8. The sequenced sample was peripheral blood, obtained on day 0 of AZD1222 vaccination. This rearrangement joins TRBV19 to TRBJ2-7; 7 bases line up with TRBD2. This clonotype originated in an adult in good health. CDR3 in amino acids: CASSMLAGAIYEQYF. DNA of the CDR3: TGTGCCAGTAGTATGTTAGCGGGCGCGATCTACGAGCAGTACTTC.